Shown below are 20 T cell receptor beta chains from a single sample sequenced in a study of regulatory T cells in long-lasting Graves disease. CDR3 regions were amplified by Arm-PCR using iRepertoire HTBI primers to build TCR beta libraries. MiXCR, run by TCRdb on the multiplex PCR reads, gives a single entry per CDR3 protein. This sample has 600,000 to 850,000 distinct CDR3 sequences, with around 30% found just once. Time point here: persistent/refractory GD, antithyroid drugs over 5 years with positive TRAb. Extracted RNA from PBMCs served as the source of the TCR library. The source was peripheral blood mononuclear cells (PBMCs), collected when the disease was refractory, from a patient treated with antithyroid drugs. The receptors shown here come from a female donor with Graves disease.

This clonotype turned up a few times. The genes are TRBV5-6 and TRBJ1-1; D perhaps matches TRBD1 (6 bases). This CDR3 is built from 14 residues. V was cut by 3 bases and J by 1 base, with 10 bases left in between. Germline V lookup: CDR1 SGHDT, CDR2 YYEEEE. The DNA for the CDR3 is TGTGCCAGCAGCTACGCAGGGGAGAACACTGAAGCTTTCTTT. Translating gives CASSYAGENTEAFF.

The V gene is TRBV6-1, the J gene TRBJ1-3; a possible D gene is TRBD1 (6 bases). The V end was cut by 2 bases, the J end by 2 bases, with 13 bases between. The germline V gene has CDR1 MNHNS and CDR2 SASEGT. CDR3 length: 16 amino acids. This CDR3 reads CASSERGWEAGNTIYF. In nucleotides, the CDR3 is TGTGCCAGCAGTGAAAGGGGGTGGGAGGCTGGAAACACCATATATTTT.

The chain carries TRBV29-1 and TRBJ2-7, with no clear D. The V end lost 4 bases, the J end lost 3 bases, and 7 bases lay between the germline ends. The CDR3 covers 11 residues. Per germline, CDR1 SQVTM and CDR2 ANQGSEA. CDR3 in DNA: TGCAGCGTTGTGGCGCTCTACGAGCAGTACTTC. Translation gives CSVVALYEQYF.

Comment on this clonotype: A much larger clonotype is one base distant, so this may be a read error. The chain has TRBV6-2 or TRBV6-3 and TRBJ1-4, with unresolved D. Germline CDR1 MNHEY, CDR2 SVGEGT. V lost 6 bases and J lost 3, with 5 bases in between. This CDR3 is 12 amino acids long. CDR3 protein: CASRDPNEKLFF. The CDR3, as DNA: TGTGCCAGCAGGGACCCTAATGAAAAACTGTTTTTT.

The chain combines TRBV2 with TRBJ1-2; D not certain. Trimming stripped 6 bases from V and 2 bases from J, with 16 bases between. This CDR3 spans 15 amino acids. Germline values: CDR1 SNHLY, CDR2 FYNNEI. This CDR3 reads CASRMKRLANYGYTF. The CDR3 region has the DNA TGTGCCAGCAGGATGAAGCGCCTAGCAAACTATGGCTACACCTTC. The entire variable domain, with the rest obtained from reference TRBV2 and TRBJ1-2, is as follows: EPEVTQTPSHQVTQMGQEVILRCVPISNHLYFYWYRQILGQKVEFLVSFYNNEISEKSEIFDDQFSVERPDGSNFTLKIRSTKLEDSAMYFCASRMKRLANYGYTFGSGTRLTVV.

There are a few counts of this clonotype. CDR3 bases: TGTGCCAGCAGCTTAGAAGGGGGGACCTCCTACAATGAGCAGTTCTTC. It is translated as CASSLEGGTSYNEQFF. The chain employs TRBV7-2 and TRBJ2-1; D tentatively fits TRBD1 or TRBD2 (6 bases each). Trimming stripped 1 base from V and 0 bases from J, with 10 bases between. CDR3 length equals 16 residues. Germline V gene lookup returns CDR1 SGHTA and CDR2 FQGNSA.

The CDR3 DNA reads TGTGCCAGCAGGAAGACAGGGGTCGACTATGGCTACACCTTC. It encodes CASRKTGVDYGYTF. The rearrangement uses TRBV27 and TRBJ1-2; 8 bases are shared with TRBD1. This CDR3 contains 14 residues. CDR1 is MNHEY and CDR2 is SMNVEV in the germline V gene (reference sequence). V dropped 6 bases and J dropped 3; count of bases not matched to a gene: 6.

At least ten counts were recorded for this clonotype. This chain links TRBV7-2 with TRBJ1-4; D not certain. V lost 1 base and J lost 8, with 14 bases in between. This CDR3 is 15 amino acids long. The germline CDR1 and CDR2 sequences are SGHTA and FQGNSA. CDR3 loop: CASSLVSGMREKLFF. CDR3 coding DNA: TGTGCCAGCAGCTTAGTATCTGGAATGCGGGAAAAACTGTTTTTT.

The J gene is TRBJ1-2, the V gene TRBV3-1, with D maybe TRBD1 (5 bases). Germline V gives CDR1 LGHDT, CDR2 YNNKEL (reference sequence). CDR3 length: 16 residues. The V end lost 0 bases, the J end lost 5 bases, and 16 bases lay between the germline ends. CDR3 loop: CASSQDKEQVLYGYTF. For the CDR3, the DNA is TGTGCCAGCAGCCAAGATAAGGAACAGGTCCTTTATGGCTACACCTTC.

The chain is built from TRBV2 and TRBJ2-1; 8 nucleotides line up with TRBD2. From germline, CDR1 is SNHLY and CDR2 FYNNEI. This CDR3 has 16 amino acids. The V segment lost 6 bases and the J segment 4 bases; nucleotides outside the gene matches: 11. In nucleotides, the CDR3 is TGTGCCAGCAGCGGTTTACTAGCGGAGGGGTACAATGAGCAGTTCTTC. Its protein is CASSGLLAEGYNEQFF.

The CDR3 is CASSLASGGELFF. CDR3 DNA sequence: TGTGCCAGCAGCTTAGCGTCGGGCGGGGAGCTGTTTTTT. The chain uses TRBV11-3 and TRBJ2-2; D remains ambiguous. There are 13 residues in the CDR3. Trimming cost V 1 base and J 7 bases, with 7 bases left between them. Germline assignment: CDR1 SGHNT and CDR2 YENEEA.

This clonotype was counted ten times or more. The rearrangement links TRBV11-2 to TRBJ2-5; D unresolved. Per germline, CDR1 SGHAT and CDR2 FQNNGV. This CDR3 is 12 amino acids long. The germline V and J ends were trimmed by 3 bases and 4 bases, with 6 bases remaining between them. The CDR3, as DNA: TGTGCCAGCAGCTTCGTCCCAGAGACCCAGTACTTC. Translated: CASSFVPETQYF.

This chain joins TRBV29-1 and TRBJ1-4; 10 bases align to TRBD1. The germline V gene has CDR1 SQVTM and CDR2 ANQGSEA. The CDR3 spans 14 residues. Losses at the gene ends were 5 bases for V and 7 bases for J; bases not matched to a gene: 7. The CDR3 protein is CSVMGTGAGEKLFF. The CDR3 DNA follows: TGCAGCGTTATGGGGACAGGGGCGGGTGAAAAACTGTTTTTT.

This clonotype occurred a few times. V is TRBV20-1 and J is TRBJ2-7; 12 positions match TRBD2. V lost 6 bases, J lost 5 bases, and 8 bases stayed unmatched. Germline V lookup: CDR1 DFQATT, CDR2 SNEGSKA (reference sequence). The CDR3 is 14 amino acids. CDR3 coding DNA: TGCAGTGCCACATCTAGCGGGAGGGGGGACGAGCAGTACTTC. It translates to CSATSSGRGDEQYF.

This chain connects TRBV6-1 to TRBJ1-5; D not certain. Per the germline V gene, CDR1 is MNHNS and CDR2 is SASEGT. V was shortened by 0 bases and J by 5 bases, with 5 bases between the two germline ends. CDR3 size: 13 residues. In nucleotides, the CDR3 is TGTGCCAGCAGTGAAGCTGACCATCAGCCCCAGCATTTT. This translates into CASSEADHQPQHF.

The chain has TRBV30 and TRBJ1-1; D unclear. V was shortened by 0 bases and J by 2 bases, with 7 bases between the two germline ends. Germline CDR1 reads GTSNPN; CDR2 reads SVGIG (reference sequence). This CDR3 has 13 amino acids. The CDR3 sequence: CAWSVMTNTEAFF. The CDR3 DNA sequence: TGTGCCTGGAGTGTCATGACTAACACTGAAGCTTTCTTT.

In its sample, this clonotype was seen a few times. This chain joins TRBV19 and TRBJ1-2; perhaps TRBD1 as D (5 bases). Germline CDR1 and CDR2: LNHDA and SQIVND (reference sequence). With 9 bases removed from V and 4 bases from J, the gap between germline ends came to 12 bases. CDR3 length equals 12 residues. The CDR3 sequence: CASRAPFYGYTF. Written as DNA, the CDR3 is TGTGCCAGCAGGGCACCTTTCTATGGCTACACCTTC.

CDR3 in amino acids: CASSLVPNLADTQYF. CDR3 DNA sequence: TGTGCCAGCAGCTTAGTCCCGAACCTAGCAGATACGCAGTATTTT. V is TRBV13 and J is TRBJ2-3; D is unclear. The CDR3 length is 15 residues. Germline V CDR1 and CDR2: PRHDT, FYEKMQ (reference sequence). V was clipped by 1 base and J by 4 bases, with 12 bases between them.

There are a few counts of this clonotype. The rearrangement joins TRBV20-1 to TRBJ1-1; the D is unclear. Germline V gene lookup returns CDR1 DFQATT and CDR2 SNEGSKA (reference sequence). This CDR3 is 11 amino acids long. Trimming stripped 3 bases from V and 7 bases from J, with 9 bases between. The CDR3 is CSASGGFEAFF. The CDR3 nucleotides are TGCAGTGCTAGTGGTGGGTTTGAAGCTTTCTTT.

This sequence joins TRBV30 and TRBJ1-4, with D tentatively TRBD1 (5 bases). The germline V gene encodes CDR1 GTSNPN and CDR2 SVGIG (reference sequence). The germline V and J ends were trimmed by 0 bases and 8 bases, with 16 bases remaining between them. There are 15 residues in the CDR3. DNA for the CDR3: TGTGCCTGGAGTGTACTTTCAGGGTCTGGCGAAAAACTGTTTTTT. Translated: CAWSVLSGSGEKLFF.